This TCR beta chain was captured in a study of blood T cells in healthy people across ages. This clonotype was seen at least ten times. No antigen is known for it. There are 15 residues in the CDR3. Trimming stripped 6 bases from V and 0 bases from J, with 15 bases between. Study-wide results and caveats: Estimated diversity across one million T cells was deemed an underestimate. Measured against age, TCR beta diversity per million T cells decreased in a roughly linear manner.

Alongside a J-beta primer mix, a sample-barcoded 5' primer served in a second PCR lasting 7 to 11 cycles. A single record per CDR3 protein comes from TCRdb applying MiXCR to the 5' RACE reads. The sample records 870,000 or so distinct CDR3 sequences, roughly 26% being singletons. The chain recombines TRBV12-3 or TRBV12-4 with TRBJ2-7; D perhaps matches TRBD2 (6 bases). The origin of this receptor is a woman older than 75 in good health. Source material: blood. The CDR3 region is CASRIGEGGSYEQYF. In DNA, the CDR3 is TGTGCCAGCAGAATAGGAGAGGGAGGCTCCTACGAGCAGTACTTC.